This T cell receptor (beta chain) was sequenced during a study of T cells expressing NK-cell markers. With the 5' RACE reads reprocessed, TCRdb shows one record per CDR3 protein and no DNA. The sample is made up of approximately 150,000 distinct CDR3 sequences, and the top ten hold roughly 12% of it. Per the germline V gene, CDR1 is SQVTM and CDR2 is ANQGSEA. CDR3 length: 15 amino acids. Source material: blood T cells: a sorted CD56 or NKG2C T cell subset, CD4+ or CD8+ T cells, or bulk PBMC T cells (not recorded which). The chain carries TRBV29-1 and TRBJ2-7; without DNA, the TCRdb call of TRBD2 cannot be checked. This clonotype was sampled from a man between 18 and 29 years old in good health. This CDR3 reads CSVRASGRSTYEQYF.